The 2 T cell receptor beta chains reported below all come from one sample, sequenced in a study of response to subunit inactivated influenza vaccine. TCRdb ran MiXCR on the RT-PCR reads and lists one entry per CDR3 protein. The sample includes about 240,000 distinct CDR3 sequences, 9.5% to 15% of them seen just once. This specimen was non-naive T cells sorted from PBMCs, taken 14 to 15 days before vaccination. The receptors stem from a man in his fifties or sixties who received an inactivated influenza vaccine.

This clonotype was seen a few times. This CDR3 is CASSIELGFEQYF. CDR3 sequence (DNA): TGTGCCAGTAGTATAGAGCTCGGATTCGAGCAGTACTTC. V and J are TRBV19 and TRBJ2-7; D ambiguous. Trimming left V 0 bases short and J 6 bases short, with 9 bases between. From germline, CDR1 is LNHDA and CDR2 SQIVND (reference sequence). The CDR3 runs 13 residues. The full variable domain, in which reference TRBV19 and TRBJ2-7 provide the parts outside the CDR3, is DGGITQSPKYLFRKEGQNVTLSCEQNLNHDAMYWYRQDPGQGLRLIYYSQIVNDFQKGDIAEGYSVSREKKESFPLTVTSAQKNPTAFYLCASSIELGFEQYFGPGTRLTVT.

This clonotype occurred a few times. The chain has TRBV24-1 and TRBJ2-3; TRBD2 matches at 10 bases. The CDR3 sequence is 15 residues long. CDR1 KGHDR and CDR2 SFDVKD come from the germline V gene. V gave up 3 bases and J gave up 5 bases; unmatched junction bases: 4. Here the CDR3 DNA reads TGTGCCACCAGTGATCTGCTAGCGGGGGAAGATACGCAGTATTTT. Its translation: CATSDLLAGEDTQYF.